The 28 T cell receptor beta chains below come from one sample, sequenced in a study of CD8+CD57+ T cells in acquired aplastic anemia. Genomic DNA provided the template from which TCR beta VDJ and CDR3 profiles were obtained. TCRdb passed the reads through MiXCR, listing each CDR3 protein once. The data contain 110,000 or so distinct CDR3 sequences, 40% to 60% of them singletons. Sequencing used sorted CD4+, CD8+, or CD8+CD57+ T cells (not recorded which) from PBMCs. The receptors here all came from a human donor in good health, serving as a control.

In regard to this clonotype: This may arise from a read error, as a much more abundant clone is one base away. This rearrangement joins TRBV24-1 to TRBJ2-7; D not resolved. The germline CDR1 and CDR2 sequences are KGHDR and SFDVKD. The V and J ends lost 6 bases and 4 bases respectively, with 15 bases between them. The CDR3 is made up of 14 amino acids. CDR3 sequence reads: CATSTNLDGYEQYF. CDR3 DNA sequence: TGTGCCACCAGTACCAATCTCGACGGTTACGAGCAGTACTTC.

The rearrangement links TRBV19 to TRBJ2-6; no reliable D call. The CDR3 runs 17 residues. Germline loops: CDR1 LNHDA, CDR2 SQIVND (reference sequence). The V gene lost 1 base and the J gene lost 0 bases, with 10 bases spanning the gap. The CDR3 region is CASSIAGPFSGANVLTF. In nucleotides, the CDR3 is TGTGCCAGTAGTATAGCCGGGCCGTTCTCTGGGGCCAACGTCCTGACTTTC.

V and J are TRBV11-2 and TRBJ2-1, with TRBD2 matching over 14 bases. The germline CDR1 and CDR2 sequences are SGHAT and FQNNGV. The CDR3 runs to 18 residues. Trimming at V came to 4 bases and at J to 5 bases, leaving 10 bases not matched to a gene. The CDR3 region is CASSWTSGGPYIDNEQFF. CDR3 DNA sequence: TGTGCCAGCAGCTGGACTAGCGGGGGGCCTTACATAGACAATGAGCAGTTCTTC.

This clonotype was recorded many times. The rearrangement links TRBV20-1 to TRBJ2-1; D gene ambiguous. The CDR3 runs 11 residues. Deletions cut 3 bases from V and 10 bases from J, with 10 bases between. Germline V gene data show CDR1 as DFQATT and CDR2 as SNEGSKA (reference sequence). CDR3 in DNA: TGCAGTGCTAGTAATGGCAGGGAGCAGTTCTTC. Its translation: CSASNGREQFF.

The genes are TRBV7-9 and TRBJ2-5, with D perhaps matching TRBD1 (7 bases). The CDR3 length is 16 residues. Germline V gene sequence: CDR1 SEHNR, CDR2 FQNEAQ (reference sequence). V was pared by 5 bases and J by 5 bases, with 21 bases between. Here the CDR3 DNA reads TGTGCCAGCAGCGACCGGGACAGTGGGGGGTCTGAGACCCAGTACTTC. Protein sequence: CASSDRDSGGSETQYF.

V is TRBV29-1 and J is TRBJ2-6; possibly TRBD1 for D (6 bases). Trimming cost V 7 bases and J 4 bases, with 17 bases left between them. The CDR3 length is 15 residues. Per the germline V gene, CDR1 is SQVTM and CDR2 is ANQGSEA. CDR3 in DNA: TGCAGCGCTGACCACAGGGTAGGCGGGGCCAACGTCCTGACTTTC. Translation: CSADHRVGGANVLTF.

The chain uses TRBV12-3 or TRBV12-4 and TRBJ1-5; D perhaps matches TRBD1 (6 bases). Trimming shortened V by 5 bases and J by 2 bases, and 10 bases separated the two germline ends. The CDR3 runs 14 residues. CDR3 in DNA: TGTGCCAGCAGTCCATGGACAGGCAATCAGCCCCAGCATTTT. Amino acids: CASSPWTGNQPQHF.

About this clonotype: A junction boundary mismatches the germline segment, possibly from a read error. This chain joins TRBV10-2 and TRBJ2-5; D is ambiguous. CDR1 is WSHSY, CDR2 SAAADI, per germline. The CDR3 sequence is 13 residues long. The CDR3 nucleotides are TGTGCCAGCACCATCCGGACGAGGGAGACCCAGTACTTC. Its translation: CASTIRTRETQYF.

Concerning this clonotype itself: A much larger clone differs by one base, so this may be a read error. V gene TRBV15 combines with J gene TRBJ2-4; possibly TRBD1 or TRBD2 for D (5 bases each). The CDR3 extends over 15 amino acids. Germline V lookup: CDR1 LNHNV, CDR2 YYDKDF (reference sequence). The CDR3 nucleotides read TGTGCCACCAGCAGTGTGGGGGAATCCAAAAGCATTCAGTACTTC. As protein: CATSSVGESKSIQYF.

This clonotype was counted ten times or more. V and J are TRBV5-6 and TRBJ1-2; the D gene is possibly TRBD1 (6 bases). Trimming pared 0 bases from V and 3 bases from J, leaving 9 bases between. The length of the CDR3 is 14 residues. Per the germline V gene, CDR1 is SGHDT and CDR2 is YYEEEE. The CDR3 loop reads CASSLDNRDYGYTF. CDR3 sequence (DNA): TGTGCCAGCAGCTTGGATAACAGGGACTATGGCTACACCTTC.

This clonotype was picked up many times. The chain carries TRBV11-2 and TRBJ2-7; 7 bases map to TRBD1. The CDR3 is made up of 14 amino acids. The junction had 4 bases not matched to a gene; V was cut back by 3 bases and J by 2 bases. CDR1 and CDR2 (germline): SGHAT, FQNNGV. The CDR3 here is CASSFPGTAYEQYF. CDR3 DNA: TGTGCCAGCAGCTTTCCGGGGACAGCCTACGAGCAGTACTTC.

This clonotype was seen ten or more times. The CDR3 loop is CASSRQGLNNLGETQYF. In DNA form, the CDR3 reads TGTGCCAGTAGTAGACAGGGGCTAAACAATTTGGGAGAGACCCAGTACTTC. This chain links TRBV19 with TRBJ2-5; TRBD1 matches at 8 bases. Per germline, CDR1 LNHDA and CDR2 SQIVND (reference sequence). V dropped 4 bases and J dropped 4; count of bases not matched to a gene: 14. This CDR3 comprises 17 residues. Looking up the rest from reference TRBV19 and TRBJ2-5 gives the full variable domain: DGGITQSPKYLFRKEGQNVTLSCEQNLNHDAMYWYRQDPGQGLRLIYYSQIVNDFQKGDIAEGYSVSREKKESFPLTVTSAQKNPTAFYLCASSRQGLNNLGETQYFGPGTRLLVL.

The CDR3 nucleotides read TGTGCCAGCAGCCGTGCAAGCGGGGGCTACAACGAGCAGTACTTC. It specifies CASSRASGGYNEQYF. The genes are TRBV9 and TRBJ2-7; 8 bases are a match to TRBD2. Per germline, CDR1 SGDLS and CDR2 YYNGEE. This CDR3 is built from 15 residues. Germline trimming cut 4 bases from V and 5 bases from J; bases unmatched to any gene: 11.

The J gene is TRBJ1-2, the V gene TRBV4-2; D is undetermined. The V end was cut by 0 bases, the J end by 7 bases, with 15 bases between. Per the germline V gene, CDR1 is LGHNA and CDR2 is YNFKEQ. This CDR3 is built from 15 residues. The CDR3 region has the DNA TGTGCCAGCAGCCAAGATCGCGGAACAGTGGCTGGCTACACCTTC. It codes for CASSQDRGTVAGYTF.

The sample holds many counts of this clonotype. This chain connects TRBV6-2 or TRBV6-3 to TRBJ1-1, with 10 bases fitting TRBD1. The V gene end was trimmed by 6 bases and the J gene end by 4 bases; junction bases not matched to a gene: 2. The CDR3 is made up of 13 amino acids. CDR1 and CDR2 (germline): MNHEY, SVGEGT. CDR3 nucleotide sequence: TGTGCCAGCAGATGGACAGGGGGCACTGAAGCTTTCTTT. It is translated as CASRWTGGTEAFF.

V is TRBV7-2 and J is TRBJ1-1; D may be TRBD1 (6 bases). Germline CDR1 reads SGHTA; CDR2 reads FQGNSA. V was clipped by 8 bases and J by 4 bases, with 17 bases between them. The length of the CDR3 is 14 residues. This CDR3 reads CASRLGHLGTEAFF. As DNA, the CDR3 is TGTGCCAGCCGCCTGGGACATCTGGGCACTGAAGCTTTCTTT.

V usage is TRBV24-1 and J usage is TRBJ1-1; no clear D gene. The CDR3 has 12 amino acids. Germline V CDR1 and CDR2: KGHDR, SFDVKD. V lost 0 bases and J 8 bases, leaving 6 bases between the germline ends. The CDR3 is CATSDLSSEAFF. CDR3 coding DNA: TGTGCCACCAGTGATTTGAGCAGCGAAGCTTTCTTT.

This clonotype was picked up many times. J is TRBJ1-1 and V is TRBV7-6; D may be TRBD1 (5 bases). This CDR3 comprises 16 residues. Deletions cut 5 bases from V and 0 bases from J, with 16 bases between. CDR1 and CDR2 from the germline V gene are SGHVS and FNYEAQ. The CDR3 DNA is TGTGCCAGCAGCCCAAATAGGGGAGATATGAACACTGAAGCTTTCTTT. Translating it yields CASSPNRGDMNTEAFF.

J is TRBJ2-2 and V is TRBV19; D remains ambiguous. This CDR3 contains 11 residues. The germline gives CDR1 LNHDA, CDR2 SQIVND (reference sequence). The ends were cut back, 9 bases at V and 3 bases at J, with 5 bases in the middle. CDR3 amino acids: CASKYTGELFF. The DNA of the CDR3 is TGTGCCAGCAAGTACACCGGGGAGCTGTTTTTT.

This chain uses TRBV7-3 with TRBJ2-7, with D unresolved. V was cut by 4 bases and J by 0 bases, with 7 bases left in between. CDR1 SGHTA and CDR2 FQGTGA come from the germline V gene. This CDR3 is built from 13 residues. CDR3 amino acids: CASSWINSYEQYF. DNA of the CDR3: TGTGCCAGCAGCTGGATTAACTCCTACGAGCAGTACTTC. The whole variable domain, filled in from reference TRBV7-3 and TRBJ2-7, reads GAGVSQTPSNKVTEKGKYVELRCDPISGHTALYWYRQSLGQGPEFLIYFQGTGAADDSGLPNDRFFAVRPEGSVSTLKIQRTERGDSAVYLCASSWINSYEQYFGPGTRLTVT.

This clonotype showed up many times. The chain carries TRBV30 and TRBJ2-7; D is undetermined. V was trimmed by 4 bases and J by 1 base, leaving 20 bases between them. Germline CDR1 reads GTSNPN; CDR2 reads SVGIG (reference sequence). CDR3 length: 16 amino acids. The CDR3 sequence is CAWNPGPDGRSYEQYF. The CDR3 DNA is TGTGCCTGGAACCCAGGACCGGACGGAAGGTCCTACGAGCAGTACTTC.

At least ten counts were recorded for this clonotype. V usage is TRBV27 and J usage is TRBJ2-5, with 7 bases identical to TRBD1. Germline loops: CDR1 MNHEY, CDR2 SMNVEV (reference sequence). V was clipped by 6 bases and J by 3 bases; unmatched bases: 4. The length of the CDR3 is 13 residues. The CDR3 region is CASRDRVEETQYF. As DNA, the CDR3 is TGTGCCAGCAGAGACAGGGTGGAAGAGACCCAGTACTTC.

The chain is built from TRBV12-3 or TRBV12-4 and TRBJ2-6; 12 positions match TRBD1. The CDR3 covers 20 residues. Trimming took 5 bases from V and 0 from J; bases not matched to a gene: 11. CDR3 in amino acids: CASSPTGTGGLPSGANVLTF. CDR3 in DNA: TGTGCCAGCAGTCCCACCGGGACAGGGGGCCTACCCTCTGGGGCCAACGTCCTGACTTTC.

This clonotype has ten or more counts. The chain links TRBV2 to TRBJ1-2; D might be TRBD1 (6 bases). The CDR3 is made up of 17 amino acids. The V end was cut by 3 bases, the J end by 1 base, with 18 bases between. Germline values: CDR1 SNHLY, CDR2 FYNNEI. The CDR3 reads CASSEGGREVLNYGYTF. The CDR3 nucleotides read TGTGCCAGCAGTGAGGGGGGCAGGGAGGTACTTAACTATGGCTACACCTTC.

This clonotype was found many times. V is TRBV7-6 and J is TRBJ2-7; 9 positions agree with TRBD1. The CDR3 runs 16 residues. Trimming removed 3 bases from V and 3 bases from J; junction bases left unmatched: 9. CDR1 SGHVS and CDR2 FNYEAQ come from the germline V gene. The chain's CDR3 is CASSFSLPGQGYEQYF. The CDR3 coding sequence is TGTGCCAGCAGCTTTAGCTTACCGGGACAGGGCTACGAGCAGTACTTC.

This clonotype was counted a single time. The V call is TRBV2, the J call TRBJ2-7; possible D gene TRBD1, 5 bases. This CDR3 is built from 14 residues. Trimming shortened V by 8 bases and J by 0 bases, and 14 bases separated the two germline ends. Germline V gene data show CDR1 as SNHLY and CDR2 as FYNNEI. In DNA, the CDR3 is TGTGCCAGCGGGGCAGGGATGAGCTCCTACGAGCAGTACTTC. Translated, it gives CASGAGMSSYEQYF.

The chain links TRBV9 to TRBJ1-2; possible D gene TRBD1, 6 bases. V lost 3 bases and J lost 4, with 16 bases in between. Looked up from germline, CDR1 is SGDLS and CDR2 is YYNGEE. This CDR3 is 15 amino acids long. This chain's CDR3 is CASSEDGGAAYGYTF. The CDR3 nucleotides read TGTGCCAGCAGCGAAGACGGGGGCGCGGCCTATGGCTACACCTTC.

V and J are TRBV11-2 and TRBJ2-1; D is unclear. The germline V and J ends were trimmed by 5 bases and 4 bases, with 12 bases remaining between them. The CDR3 runs 14 residues. In germline, CDR1 is SGHAT, CDR2 FQNNGV. CDR3 DNA: TGTGCCAGCAGCGCCACTTCCCTATACAATGAGCAGTTCTTC. It codes for CASSATSLYNEQFF. The whole variable domain, filled in from reference TRBV11-2 and TRBJ2-1, reads EAGVAQSPRYKIIEKRQSVAFWCNPISGHATLYWYQQILGQGPKLLIQFQNNGVVDDSQLPKDRFSAERLKGVDSTLKIQPAKLEDSAVYLCASSATSLYNEQFFGPGTRLTVL.